The rows below give T cell receptor beta chains drawn from one sample of a study of blood T cell repertoires in COVID-19. Method: immunoSEQ multiplex PCR; TCRdb's copy keeps in-frame clones and lacks some. The sample contains 110,000 or so clones, about 87% of which appear only once. Material for sequencing was peripheral blood. The receptor set was obtained from a woman between 50 and 59 years old with acute or convalescent COVID-19. Both conserved end residues are part of each CDR3. The order of the fields is V gene, J gene, D gene, clone size, CDR3 DNA, CDR3 protein. A D gene is named only where the DNA matches it firmly. Where a row states a size, it is once, few, many or the class of an expanded clone; other rows omit it.

TRBV7-9	TRBJ1-1	NA	NA	TGTGCCAGCAGCTTACCCGGAAGGGGGGGAACTGAAGCTTTCTTT	CASSLPGRGGTEAFF
TRBV4-1	TRBJ2-7	TRBD1	NA	TGCGCCAGCAGCCAAACAGGGGTATACGAGCAGTACTTC	CASSQTGVYEQYF
TRBV12-3/TRBV12-4	TRBJ2-4	NA	few	TGTGCCAGCAGTTTAGGGTCCGGGACAATAAAGTACTTC	CASSLGSGTIKYF
TRBV10-2	TRBJ2-5	NA	NA	TGCGCCAGCAGCGCACATGTACAAGAGACCCAGTACTTC	CASSAHVQETQYF
TRBV18	TRBJ1-6	NA	once	TGTGCCAGCTCAAGCGGTTCCTATAATTCACCCCTCCACTTT	CASSSGSYNSPLHF
TRBV9	TRBJ2-7	NA	NA	TGTGCCAGCAGCGCCGAGGAGGGCGAGCAGTACTTC	CASSAEEGEQYF
TRBV18	TRBJ1-1	NA	NA	TGTGCCAGCTCGCGGTCGAACACTGAAGCTTTCTTT	CASSRSNTEAFF
TRBV12-3/TRBV12-4	TRBJ1-1	NA	NA	TGTGCCAGCAGTTTAGTAGGGGGCACTGAAGCTTTCTTT	CASSLVGGTEAFF
TRBV6-6	TRBJ2-6	NA	NA	TGTGCCAGCAGTGAGGTCGCCAACGTCCTGACTTTC	CASSEVANVLTF
TRBV15	TRBJ1-4	TRBD1	NA	TGTGCCACCAGCAATCTCCCGGGACAGGGTCTGGGAGATAATGAAAAACTGTTTTTT	CATSNLPGQGLGDNEKLFF